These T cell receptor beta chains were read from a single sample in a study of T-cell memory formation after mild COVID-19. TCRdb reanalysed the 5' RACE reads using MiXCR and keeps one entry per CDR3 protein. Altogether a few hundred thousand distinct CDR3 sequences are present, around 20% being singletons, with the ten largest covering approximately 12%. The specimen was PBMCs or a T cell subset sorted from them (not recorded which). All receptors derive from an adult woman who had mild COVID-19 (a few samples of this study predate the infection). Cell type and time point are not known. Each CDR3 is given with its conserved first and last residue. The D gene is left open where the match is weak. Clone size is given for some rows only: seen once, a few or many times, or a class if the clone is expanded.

CDR3 protein: CASSGDSGGLETQYF
CDR3 DNA: TGTGCCAGCAGCGGAGATAGCGGGGGGCTAGAGACCCAGTACTTC
clone size: NA
V gene: TRBV7-9
D gene: TRBD2
J gene: TRBJ2-5

CDR3 protein: CASSGRGAGSYEQYF
CDR3 DNA: TGTGCCAGCAGTGGGAGGGGGGCAGGGAGCTACGAGCAGTACTTC
clone size: NA
V gene: TRBV12-3/TRBV12-4
D gene: NA
J gene: TRBJ2-7

CDR3 protein: CASSLRGRRTDTQYF
CDR3 DNA: TGTGCCAGCAGTCTGAGGGGCAGACGCACAGATACGCAGTATTTT
clone size: few
V gene: TRBV12-3/TRBV12-4
D gene: NA
J gene: TRBJ2-3

CDR3 protein: CATSGGSNQPQHF
CDR3 DNA: TGTGCCACCAGTGGGGGTAGCAATCAGCCCCAGCATTTT
clone size: NA
V gene: TRBV24-1
D gene: NA
J gene: TRBJ1-5

CDR3 protein: CATSGVAGPRDEQFF
CDR3 DNA: TGTGCCACCAGTGGAGTAGCGGGTCCTAGGGATGAGCAGTTCTTC
clone size: NA
V gene: TRBV24-1
D gene: TRBD2
J gene: TRBJ2-1

CDR3 protein: CASSPRAGGSVIGELFF
CDR3 DNA: TGTGCCAGCAGCCCCCGGGCTGGCGGGAGTGTGATCGGGGAGCTGTTTTTT
clone size: few
V gene: TRBV7-3
D gene: TRBD2
J gene: TRBJ2-2

CDR3 protein: CASSSQSGQGRSETQYF
CDR3 DNA: TGTGCCAGCAGCTCCCAAAGCGGACAGGGTCGATCAGAGACCCAGTACTTC
clone size: NA
V gene: TRBV7-9
D gene: TRBD1
J gene: TRBJ2-5

CDR3 protein: CSARAGTGDSPLHF
CDR3 DNA: TGCAGTGCTAGAGCTGGGACAGGGGATTCACCCCTCCACTTT
clone size: NA
V gene: TRBV20-1
D gene: TRBD1
J gene: TRBJ1-6

CDR3 protein: CAWSVGSYNEQFF
CDR3 DNA: TGTGCCTGGAGTGTAGGTTCCTACAATGAGCAGTTCTTC
clone size: few
V gene: TRBV30
D gene: NA
J gene: TRBJ2-1

CDR3 protein: CASSEIVGQANTEAFF
CDR3 DNA: TGTGCCAGCAGTGAGATTGTCGGACAGGCGAACACTGAAGCTTTCTTT
clone size: NA
V gene: TRBV6-1
D gene: TRBD1
J gene: TRBJ1-1

CDR3 protein: CASSATGASNQPQHF
CDR3 DNA: TGTGCCAGCAGTGCGACGGGGGCTAGCAATCAGCCCCAGCATTTT
clone size: few
V gene: TRBV12-3/TRBV12-4
D gene: NA
J gene: TRBJ1-5

CDR3 protein: CSARDRYYEQYF
CDR3 DNA: TGCAGTGCACGCGACAGATACTACGAGCAGTACTTC
clone size: NA
V gene: TRBV20-1
D gene: NA
J gene: TRBJ2-7

CDR3 protein: CASSPSGSGANGETQYF
CDR3 DNA: TGCGCCAGCAGCCCAAGTGGTAGCGGGGCAAACGGAGAGACCCAGTACTTC
clone size: few
V gene: TRBV5-1
D gene: TRBD2
J gene: TRBJ2-5

CDR3 protein: CASSSRGIGQETQYF
CDR3 DNA: TGTGCCAGCAGTTCTAGGGGGATCGGCCAAGAGACCCAGTACTTC
clone size: once
V gene: TRBV6-6
D gene: NA
J gene: TRBJ2-5

CDR3 protein: CASRPQGPGNTIYF
CDR3 DNA: TGTGCCAGCAGACCACAGGGACCTGGAAACACCATATATTTT
clone size: NA
V gene: TRBV5-4
D gene: NA
J gene: TRBJ1-3

CDR3 protein: CASSQGQTEQYF
CDR3 DNA: TGCGCCAGCAGCCAAGGTCAGACCGAGCAGTACTTC
clone size: NA
V gene: TRBV4-1
D gene: NA
J gene: TRBJ2-7

CDR3 protein: CAWQDTKNIQYF
CDR3 DNA: TGTGCCTGGCAAGATACCAAAAACATTCAGTACTTC
clone size: NA
V gene: TRBV30
D gene: NA
J gene: TRBJ2-4

CDR3 protein: CASSKVERHLYNEQFF
CDR3 DNA: TGTGCCAGCAGCAAAGTGGAGCGTCACCTCTACAATGAGCAGTTCTTC
clone size: few
V gene: TRBV21-1
D gene: NA
J gene: TRBJ2-1

CDR3 protein: CASSQDLLGRGNEKLFF
CDR3 DNA: TGCGCCAGCAGCCAAGATCTTCTTGGCAGGGGGAATGAAAAACTGTTTTTT
clone size: NA
V gene: TRBV4-3
D gene: TRBD1
J gene: TRBJ1-4

CDR3 protein: CASRRDTQETQYF
CDR3 DNA: TGTGCCAGCAGAAGGGACACCCAAGAGACCCAGTACTTC
clone size: NA
V gene: TRBV12-3/TRBV12-4
D gene: NA
J gene: TRBJ2-5

CDR3 protein: CASSYQDRGEETQYF
CDR3 DNA: TGCGCCAGCAGTTACCAGGACAGGGGCGAAGAGACCCAGTACTTC
clone size: NA
V gene: TRBV5-1
D gene: TRBD1
J gene: TRBJ2-5

CDR3 protein: CASSQESSGGYNEQFF
CDR3 DNA: TGTGCCAGCAGCCAAGAGAGTAGCGGGGGCTACAATGAGCAGTTCTTC
clone size: NA
V gene: TRBV3-1
D gene: TRBD2
J gene: TRBJ2-1

CDR3 protein: CASSQSGSDEQFF
CDR3 DNA: TGCGCCAGCAGTCAATCGGGGAGCGATGAGCAGTTCTTC
clone size: NA
V gene: TRBV23-1
D gene: NA
J gene: TRBJ2-1

CDR3 protein: CASSSSPGTGGDIQYF
CDR3 DNA: TGTGCCAGCAGCTCCTCCCCGGGGACAGGGGGGGACATTCAGTACTTC
clone size: NA
V gene: TRBV11-1
D gene: TRBD1
J gene: TRBJ2-4

CDR3 protein: CASSEGQANNQPQHF
CDR3 DNA: TGTGCCAGCAGTGAAGGACAGGCCAACAATCAGCCCCAGCATTTT
clone size: few
V gene: TRBV12-3/TRBV12-4
D gene: TRBD1
J gene: TRBJ1-5

CDR3 protein: CASSLFRGSTEAFF
CDR3 DNA: TGTGCCAGCAGTTTATTTAGGGGTTCCACTGAAGCTTTCTTT
clone size: NA
V gene: TRBV27
D gene: NA
J gene: TRBJ1-1

CDR3 protein: CAISESRGEMNTEAFF
CDR3 DNA: TGTGCCATCAGTGAGTCCAGGGGGGAGATGAACACTGAAGCTTTCTTT
clone size: few
V gene: TRBV10-3
D gene: TRBD1
J gene: TRBJ1-1

CDR3 protein: CASSGSSVAYEQYF
CDR3 DNA: TGCGCCAGCAGCGGGTCCAGCGTCGCCTACGAGCAGTACTTC
clone size: few
V gene: TRBV5-1
D gene: NA
J gene: TRBJ2-7

CDR3 protein: CASSWRTSGSAVSSTSYEQYF
CDR3 DNA: TGCGCCAGCAGCTGGCGGACTAGCGGGAGCGCCGTATCCTCCACTTCCTACGAGCAGTACTTC
clone size: NA
V gene: TRBV5-1
D gene: TRBD2
J gene: TRBJ2-7

CDR3 protein: CSVAPTGGREAFF
CDR3 DNA: TGCAGCGTTGCCCCGACAGGGGGTAGGGAGGCTTTCTTT
clone size: few
V gene: TRBV29-1
D gene: TRBD1
J gene: TRBJ1-1

CDR3 protein: CASSRTGAGNEQFF
CDR3 DNA: TGTGCCAGCAGTCGTACGGGGGCCGGGAATGAGCAGTTCTTC
clone size: few
V gene: TRBV9
D gene: NA
J gene: TRBJ2-1

CDR3 protein: CATSGLEGLGGYTF
CDR3 DNA: TGTGCCACCAGTGGGCTGGAAGGATTGGGTGGCTACACCTTC
clone size: NA
V gene: TRBV24-1
D gene: NA
J gene: TRBJ1-2

CDR3 protein: CSARDQGGQPQHF
CDR3 DNA: TGCAGTGCTAGAGACCAGGGTGGTCAGCCCCAGCATTTT
clone size: few
V gene: TRBV20-1
D gene: NA
J gene: TRBJ1-5

CDR3 protein: CASSYFQNTEAFF
CDR3 DNA: TGTGCCAGCAGCTACTTTCAGAACACTGAAGCTTTCTTT
clone size: few
V gene: TRBV7-8
D gene: NA
J gene: TRBJ1-1

CDR3 protein: CSASGHADTQYF
CDR3 DNA: TGCAGCGCTTCCGGCCATGCAGATACGCAGTATTTT
clone size: few
V gene: TRBV29-1
D gene: NA
J gene: TRBJ2-3

CDR3 protein: CATSRDDIGTEAFF
CDR3 DNA: TGTGCCACCAGCAGAGATGACATAGGCACTGAAGCTTTCTTT
clone size: NA
V gene: TRBV15
D gene: NA
J gene: TRBJ1-1